This paragraph reports one T cell receptor beta chain. No cognate antigen has been identified for it. Within one base of it there is no much larger clone, and no base qualities were kept. Libraries were prepared through the immunoSEQ multiplex PCR assay. Here the immuneACCESS table is served through TCRdb, limited to in-frame sequences with V and J called. Missing clones are a known gap in these copies; in checked studies unresolved V genes cover under half, and the rest lacks a known reason. Recorded for this sample are approximately 150,000 clones; about 94% of them occurred a single time. The biggest ten clones account for 12% to 15% of the sample. The entry originates in a study of control samples from healthy donors and cancer patients (dated by TCRdb to 2020 to 2021). The germline V gene (reference sequence) gives CDR1 as LNHDA and CDR2 as SQIVND. V loses 4 bases, J loses 4 bases, and the germline ends lie 13 bases apart. Counted from cysteine to phenylalanine, this CDR3 has 14 amino acids. Only CDR3 DNA remains: 42 bases, in frame from the first base.

The chain is made from TRBV19 and TRBJ1-2, with a weak D call of TRBD1 (5 bases match). This receptor was taken from a man aged 55 to 70 with colorectal cancer. The material sequenced was PBMCs. The CDR3 protein: CASSTIGGSYGYTF. In nucleotides, the sequence is TGTGCCAGTAGTACCATCGGGGGGTCCTATGGCTACACCTTC.